This T cell receptor (beta chain) was sequenced in a study of OX40 agonist ivuxolimab in advanced cancers. The overall study: The dose of intravenous ivuxolimab that patients received every 2 weeks ranged from 0.01 to 10 mg/kg.

Clones were sequenced by immunoSEQ multiplex PCR, and TCRdb holds only the in-frame ones, with some missing. Of 61,000 or so clones in the sample, around 83% were seen once. Whole-study findings and limits: Near-lowest levels of clonal expansion characterized partial responders at 0.1-3.0 mg/kg.

Regarding this clone: Its antigen is unknown.

The timepoints at which blood was sampled were baseline, cycle 4 day 1, and cycle 7 day 1. There are 17 residues in the CDR3. CDR1 is SGHAT, CDR2 FQNNGV, per germline. V lost 1 base, J lost 6 bases, and 16 bases lay in between. The V gene is TRBV11-2, the J gene TRBJ1-6, with unresolved D. The sample in question was CD4+ or CD8+ T cells sorted from blood, obtained in a trial of the OX40 agonist ivuxolimab. The sequence came from an adult with an advanced solid tumor such as melanoma, head and neck, liver or kidney cancer. DNA for the CDR3: TGTGCCAGCAGCTTAGGGCCTCCACGGACGGGTAATTCACCCCTCCACTTT. This sequence encodes CASSLGPPRTGNSPLHF.